The 32 T cell receptor beta chains below come from one sample, sequenced in a study of T cells in Graves' hyperthyroidism and ophthalmopathy. From RNA transcripts, TCR beta CDR3 regions were amplified. Researchers ran a first-round RT-PCR on the TCR CDR3 using the HTBI primer set. TCRdb reanalysed the multiplex PCR reads using MiXCR and keeps one entry per CDR3 protein. The data contain about 500,000 distinct CDR3 sequences, approximately 16% of them singletons. Input material: blood. These receptors were taken from a woman under 40 with Graves' ophthalmopathy.

This clonotype was seen only a few times. This sequence joins TRBV5-1 and TRBJ2-2; no firm D call. This CDR3 is 12 amino acids long. Looked up from germline, CDR1 is SGHRS and CDR2 is YFSETQ. Trimming left V 0 bases short and J 7 bases short, with 4 bases between. Written as DNA, the CDR3 is TGCGCCAGCAGCTTGGCACGCGGGGAGCTGTTTTTT. It specifies CASSLARGELFF.

This clonotype came up many times. The chain uses TRBV4-1 and TRBJ2-1; possible D gene TRBD2, 6 bases. CDR3 length equals 16 residues. In germline, CDR1 is MGHRA, CDR2 YSYEKL. Trimming stripped 4 bases from V and 2 bases from J, with 15 bases between. CDR3 region: CASSRLGGEPYNEQFF. CDR3 sequence (DNA): TGCGCCAGCAGCCGACTCGGGGGAGAACCCTACAATGAGCAGTTCTTC.

This clonotype was observed many times. The chain links TRBV11-2 to TRBJ1-1; D remains ambiguous. CDR3 length: 14 amino acids. V lost 2 bases, J lost 1 base, and 8 bases lay in between. Germline V gives CDR1 SGHAT, CDR2 FQNNGV. The CDR3 DNA follows: TGTGCCAGCAGCTTATCCACAGCGAACACTGAAGCTTTCTTT. The encoded protein is CASSLSTANTEAFF.

The genes are TRBV10-3 and TRBJ2-1; TRBD1 aligns across 8 bases. This CDR3 has 14 amino acids. Trimming cost V 6 bases and J 6 bases; bases outside gene matches: 7. Germline V gene lookup returns CDR1 ENHRY and CDR2 SYGVKD. CDR3 region: CAIRDRVYFNEQFF. DNA for the CDR3: TGTGCCATCAGGGACAGGGTCTATTTCAATGAGCAGTTCTTC.

This sequence joins TRBV12-3 or TRBV12-4 and TRBJ1-5; D is unresolved. With 3 bases removed from V and 5 bases from J, the gap between germline ends came to 20 bases. The CDR3 has 17 residues. CDR3: CASSLSQSQIGDQPQHF. The CDR3 DNA sequence: TGTGCCAGCAGTTTGAGCCAGTCCCAGATCGGGGATCAGCCCCAGCATTTT.

This clonotype was observed at least ten times. The chain has TRBV28 and TRBJ1-1; D remains unclear. This CDR3 is built from 15 residues. V lost 2 bases and J 1 base, leaving 11 bases between the germline ends. CDR1 and CDR2 from the germline V gene are MDHEN and SYDVKM. The CDR3 spells CASSLVLRRNTEAFF. The CDR3 bases are TGTGCCAGCAGTTTAGTGCTAAGACGGAACACTGAAGCTTTCTTT.

This clonotype has at least ten counts. The chain has TRBV7-2 and TRBJ1-5; 7 nucleotides agree with TRBD1. The length of the CDR3 is 15 residues. J lost 3 bases, V lost 5 bases, and 7 bases had no gene match. Germline-derived CDR1 and CDR2 are SGHTA and FQGNSA. The CDR3 DNA sequence: TGTGCCAGCAGCCGTACGGGACAGCTCAATCAGCCCCAGCATTTT. Protein sequence: CASSRTGQLNQPQHF.

The sample holds many counts of this clonotype. V usage is TRBV2 and J usage is TRBJ2-5; D not certain. Germline V gene data show CDR1 as SNHLY and CDR2 as FYNNEI. The CDR3 has 14 residues. Trimming cost V 5 bases and J 5 bases, with 15 bases left between them. DNA of the CDR3: TGTGCCAGCAGTTGGACGGCGGTGATGGAGACCCAGTACTTC. Its protein is CASSWTAVMETQYF.

The chain links TRBV20-1 to TRBJ1-4; D ambiguous. Germline lookup yields CDR1 DFQATT and CDR2 SNEGSKA (reference sequence). CDR3 length: 11 amino acids. The ends were cut back, 0 bases at V and 10 bases at J, with 6 bases in the middle. The DNA for the CDR3 is TGCAGTGCTAGAGAGGGGAGAAAACTGTTTTTT. Its translation is CSAREGRKLFF.

This clonotype appeared a few times. This chain connects TRBV29-1 to TRBJ2-7; D remains ambiguous. Trimming took 5 bases from V and 0 from J, leaving 11 bases between them. Germline values: CDR1 SQVTM, CDR2 ANQGSEA. The CDR3 extends over 13 amino acids. The CDR3 bases are TGCAGCGTTTCCACAGAGAGCTCCTACGAGCAGTACTTC. It specifies CSVSTESSYEQYF.

This clonotype showed up many times. This chain links TRBV28 with TRBJ2-1; D is perhaps TRBD1 or TRBD2 (7 bases each). The CDR3 length is 15 residues. V was clipped by 8 bases and J by 9 bases, with 23 bases between them. From germline, CDR1 is MDHEN and CDR2 SYDVKM. CDR3 amino acids: CASGQGEGRGGEQFF. The CDR3 DNA reads TGTGCCAGCGGTCAGGGGGAGGGGAGAGGGGGTGAGCAGTTCTTC.

V is TRBV12-3 or TRBV12-4 and J is TRBJ2-1; 8 bases map to TRBD2. V dropped 5 bases and J dropped 1; count of bases not matched to a gene: 10. This CDR3 spans 17 amino acids. This CDR3 is CASSLGTRRRSYNEQFF. CDR3 DNA: TGTGCCAGCAGTCTCGGGACTAGGCGGAGGTCCTACAATGAGCAGTTCTTC.

This clonotype was seen ten or more times. The chain links TRBV3-1 to TRBJ2-5, with 9 positions matching TRBD2. Germline trimming cut 4 bases from V and 5 bases from J; bases unmatched to any gene: 8. This CDR3 has 15 residues. Germline loops: CDR1 LGHDT, CDR2 YNNKEL (reference sequence). CDR3 sequence (DNA): TGTGCCAGCAGCCCCAGCGGGAGGAGAGTTGAGACCCAGTACTTC. Its protein is CASSPSGRRVETQYF.

The chain recombines TRBV5-8 with TRBJ2-2; 7 bases align to TRBD2. The J segment lost 10 bases and the V segment lost 4 bases, leaving 10 bases of the junction unmatched. CDR3 size: 14 residues. Germline CDR1 SGHTS, CDR2 YDEGEE. CDR3 in DNA: TGTGCCAGCAGCCCGACTAGCCGCTTCGCGGAGCTGTTTTTT. Translation gives CASSPTSRFAELFF.

This clonotype was recorded many times. This sequence joins TRBV7-9 and TRBJ2-5, with 8 bases lining up with TRBD1. This CDR3 contains 15 residues. Trimming removed 5 bases from V and 10 bases from J; junction bases left unmatched: 15. In germline, CDR1 is SEHNR, CDR2 FQNEAQ (reference sequence). The CDR3 loop is CASSDRDRPWVDQYF. In DNA, the CDR3 is TGTGCCAGCAGCGACCGGGACAGGCCATGGGTTGACCAGTACTTC. Based on the CDR3 plus reference TRBV7-9 and TRBJ2-5, the full variable domain is DTGVSQNPRHKITKRGQNVTFRCDPISEHNRLYWYRQTLGQGPEFLTYFQNEAQLEKSRLLSDRFSAERPKGSFSTLEIQRTEQGDSAMYLCASSDRDRPWVDQYFGPGTRLLVL.

The table lists this clonotype with a few counts. The DNA is omitted, as the CDR3 cannot be located on it reliably, and the CDR3 follows TCRdb's listing. This chain connects TRBV10-3 to TRBJ2-2. Ends included, the CDR3 has 15 residues. Germline CDR1 is ENHRY and CDR2 is SYGVKD. The CDR3 sequence is CAISGTLGITGELFF.

This clonotype was observed at least ten times. This rearrangement joins TRBV10-2 to TRBJ2-7; TRBD2 agrees at 11 bases. Germline-derived CDR1 and CDR2 are WSHSY and SAAADI. This CDR3 contains 14 residues. Trimming removed 5 bases from V and 2 bases from J; junction bases left unmatched: 2. This CDR3 reads CASSRSGRAYEQYF. CDR3 coding DNA: TGCGCCAGCAGTCGTAGCGGGAGGGCCTACGAGCAGTACTTC.

This clonotype has ten or more counts. V usage is TRBV2 and J usage is TRBJ2-7; a possible D gene is TRBD1 (6 bases). Germline CDR1 is SNHLY and CDR2 is FYNNEI. The CDR3 contains 14 residues. The germline V and J ends were trimmed by 7 bases and 5 bases, with 18 bases remaining between them. The CDR3 here is CASIPRQGPNEQYF. In nucleotides, the CDR3 is TGTGCCAGCATCCCCCGGCAGGGGCCCAACGAGCAGTACTTC.

In this sample, this clonotype turned up many times. The chain carries TRBV7-3 and TRBJ2-1, with D possibly TRBD1 on 5 matching bases. Germline V gene sequence: CDR1 SGHTA, CDR2 FQGTGA. The CDR3 covers 13 residues. Between the trimmed V and J ends, which lost 3 bases and 7 bases, there was a span of 10 bases. This CDR3 reads CASSFPGWNEQFF. CDR3 bases: TGTGCCAGCAGCTTCCCAGGGTGGAATGAGCAGTTCTTC.

Many counts were recorded for this clonotype. The chain has TRBV12-3 or TRBV12-4 and TRBJ2-1; 8 positions agree with TRBD2. This CDR3 has 15 residues. V shed 4 bases, J shed 4 bases, and the junction held 6 bases outside the gene matches. CDR3 region: CASSSIAGRYNEQFF. The CDR3 DNA reads as TGTGCCAGCAGTTCAATAGCGGGAAGGTACAATGAGCAGTTCTTC.

V usage is TRBV7-2 and J usage is TRBJ1-2; the match to TRBD1 covers 9 bases. Per the germline V gene, CDR1 is SGHTA and CDR2 is FQGNSA. Trimming at V came to 1 base and at J to 8 bases, leaving 11 bases not matched to a gene. The CDR3 contains 16 residues. Here the CDR3 reads CASSLEFQGQGGGYTF. The CDR3 region has the DNA TGTGCCAGCAGCTTAGAATTTCAGGGACAGGGAGGAGGCTACACCTTC.

The sample holds many counts of this clonotype. The chain employs TRBV28 and TRBJ2-3; maybe TRBD1 (6 bases). CDR1 and CDR2 from the germline V gene are MDHEN and SYDVKM. Trimming pared 1 base from V and 2 bases from J, leaving 10 bases between. This CDR3 is 15 amino acids long. The CDR3 DNA reads as TGTGCCAGCAGTTTATTAGGGGGAACCACAGATACGCAGTATTTT. It specifies CASSLLGGTTDTQYF.

This clonotype was observed a handful of times. This sequence joins TRBV9 and TRBJ2-1, with TRBD1 matching 10 bases. The CDR3 sequence is 13 residues long. The germline gives CDR1 SGDLS, CDR2 YYNGEE. V was pared by 2 bases and J by 11 bases, with 4 bases of the junction left unmatched. In nucleotides, the CDR3 is TGTGCCAGCAGCGTGACAGGGGGCCATCAGCAGTTCTTC. Translating it yields CASSVTGGHQQFF.

This clonotype was picked up a small number of times. The V call is TRBV5-1, the J call TRBJ2-1; TRBD2 aligns across 7 bases. This CDR3 comprises 14 residues. CDR1 SGHRS and CDR2 YFSETQ come from the germline V gene. V gave up 6 bases and J gave up 7 bases; unmatched junction bases: 10. CDR3 in DNA: TGCGCCAGCAAATTCGGACTAGGGAGTAATGAGCAGTTCTTC. Translation gives CASKFGLGSNEQFF.

The chain employs TRBV6-1 and TRBJ1-2; 9 bases fit TRBD1. The germline V gene encodes CDR1 MNHNS and CDR2 SASEGT. V was clipped by 8 bases and J by 3 bases; unmatched bases: 4. The CDR3 is 13 amino acids. The CDR3 DNA is TGTGCCAGCGGACAGGGGCTTGACTATGGCTACACCTTC. Amino acid sequence: CASGQGLDYGYTF.

The CDR3 DNA is TGCAGTGCTCTCAACTCAGACAGGGTACATAGCAATCAGCCCCAGCATTTT. This encodes CSALNSDRVHSNQPQHF. The chain links TRBV20-1 to TRBJ1-5; 7 positions agree with TRBD1. This CDR3 is 17 amino acids long. Germline values: CDR1 DFQATT, CDR2 SNEGSKA (reference sequence). V shed 5 bases and J 0 bases; nucleotides not matched to a gene: 13.

Ten or more counts support this clonotype. The rearrangement joins TRBV12-3 or TRBV12-4 to TRBJ1-2, with 9 nucleotides matching TRBD1. The V segment lost 8 bases and the J segment 13 bases; nucleotides outside the gene matches: 8. This CDR3 contains 11 residues. The CDR3 coding sequence is TGTGCCAGCCGGACAGGGGAAGGTTGCACCTTC. Translated, it gives CASRTGEGCTF.

The chain is built from TRBV6-7 and TRBJ2-1; 13 bases are shared with TRBD2. TRBV6-7 is known as an ORF, though its function is uncertain. V was clipped by 8 bases and J by 7 bases; unmatched bases: 20. The CDR3 is 19 amino acids. DNA of the CDR3: TGTGCCAGCGGGGGGAATTCGGACAGTAGGACTAGCGGGAGTAATGAGCAGTTCTTC. Protein: CASGGNSDSRTSGSNEQFF.

This clonotype has just a few counts. The gene calls are TRBV6-2 or TRBV6-3 and TRBJ2-2; D gene ambiguous. V was clipped by 7 bases and J by 3 bases, with 9 bases between them. The CDR3 consists of 13 residues. Per germline, CDR1 MNHEY and CDR2 SVGEGT. CDR3 residues: CASKSKHTGELFF. The CDR3 DNA follows: TGTGCCAGCAAATCGAAGCACACCGGGGAGCTGTTTTTT.

This rearrangement joins TRBV5-8 to TRBJ2-1; D possibly matches TRBD1 or TRBD2 (5 bases each). The germline gives CDR1 SGHTS, CDR2 YDEGEE. Between the trimmed V and J ends, which lost 4 bases and 2 bases, there was a span of 13 bases. This CDR3 is built from 15 residues. CDR3 sequence reads: CASSAYWDPYNEQFF. In DNA, the CDR3 is TGTGCCAGCAGCGCTTACTGGGACCCCTACAATGAGCAGTTCTTC.

This clonotype was recorded many times. The chain is built from TRBV2 and TRBJ2-4; the D call may be TRBD1 or TRBD2 (5 bases each). Germline lookup yields CDR1 SNHLY and CDR2 FYNNEI. Trimming removed 7 bases from V and 5 bases from J, with 18 bases in between. The CDR3 has 15 amino acids. CDR3 sequence reads: CASKWGSAEENIQYF. The DNA of the CDR3 is TGTGCCAGCAAGTGGGGGAGTGCGGAAGAAAACATTCAGTACTTC.

In its sample, this clonotype was seen a few times. The rearrangement joins TRBV20-1 to TRBJ2-1; no reliable D call. This CDR3 region has 12 residues. Germline V gene lookup returns CDR1 DFQATT and CDR2 SNEGSKA (reference sequence). V was cut by 6 bases and J by 11 bases, with 17 bases left in between. CDR3 amino acids: CSAQEAPAKQFF. CDR3 coding DNA: TGCAGTGCCCAGGAAGCCCCGGCTAAGCAGTTCTTC.